Each of the 29 T cell receptor beta chains below was sequenced from the same sample in a study of blood T cell dynamics during melanoma immunotherapy. Measured with immunoSEQ multiplex PCR; TCRdb has only the in-frame clones, and not every one. Of 15,000 to 20,000 clones listed, roughly 92% were seen once; the top ten hold less than 2%. As to time point: pre-treatment baseline. The sample consisted of blood, taken from a patient treated with checkpoint blockade. These receptors were taken from a human donor with melanoma.

The V call is TRBV6-5, the J call TRBJ2-7, with D perhaps TRBD1 (6 bases). CDR1 is MNHEY and CDR2 is SVGAGI in the germline V gene. This CDR3 is 14 amino acids long. The V gene lost 5 bases and the J gene lost 4 bases, with 15 bases spanning the gap. The CDR3 reads CASSTDPGDYEQYF. CDR3 sequence (DNA): TGTGCCAGCAGTACGGACCCAGGGGATTACGAGCAGTACTTC.

V is TRBV10-2 and J is TRBJ1-2; 9 bases line up with TRBD1. Unmatched junction bases numbered 9, after V lost 10 bases and J lost 3 bases. The CDR3 is 14 amino acids. Germline loops: CDR1 WSHSY, CDR2 SAAADI. CDR3 protein: CAIGGTGQDYGYTF. The CDR3 nucleotides are TGCGCCATCGGGGGGACAGGGCAAGACTATGGCTACACCTTC.

The chain carries TRBV10-2 and TRBJ2-3; D unclear. Trimming left V 3 bases short and J 8 bases short, with 3 bases between. Germline assignment: CDR1 WSHSY and CDR2 SAAADI. The CDR3 covers 10 residues. CDR3 DNA sequence: TGCGCCAGCAGTGACAGTACGCAGTATTTT. This sequence encodes CASSDSTQYF.

The chain links TRBV4-3 to TRBJ2-7, with 9 positions matching TRBD2. V gave up 1 base and J gave up 0 bases; unmatched junction bases: 4. Germline V CDR1 and CDR2: LGHNA, YSLEER. The CDR3 is 16 amino acids. The CDR3 DNA sequence: TGCGCCAGCAGCCAAGGCCTAGCGGGGAGCTCCTACGAGCAGTACTTC. Protein sequence: CASSQGLAGSSYEQYF.

This chain links TRBV4-1 with TRBJ1-3; maybe TRBD1 (5 bases). Germline V gene sequence: CDR1 MGHRA, CDR2 YSYEKL. V gave up 1 base and J gave up 4 bases, with 26 bases separating them. This CDR3 region has 20 residues. The CDR3 sequence: CASSQVFARGRQPEGNTIYF. The CDR3 DNA reads as TGCGCCAGCAGCCAAGTGTTCGCTCGGGGGAGACAGCCAGAAGGAAACACCATATATTTT.

V is TRBV6-5 and J is TRBJ2-4; D possibly corresponds to TRBD1 (6 bases). CDR1 MNHEY and CDR2 SVGAGI come from the germline V gene. V was shortened by 2 bases and J by 1 base, with 6 bases between the two germline ends. CDR3 size: 14 residues. The CDR3 loop reads CASSYGGAKNIQYF. CDR3 nucleotide sequence: TGTGCCAGCAGTTACGGGGGCGCCAAAAACATTCAGTACTTC.

This chain connects TRBV7-2 to TRBJ1-5; TRBD1 is a possible D gene (6 bases). The CDR3 covers 13 residues. CDR1 and CDR2 (germline): SGHTA, FQGNSA. Deletions cut 6 bases from V and 1 base from J, with 7 bases between. This chain's CDR3 is CASRQGSNQPQHF. The CDR3 DNA is TGTGCCAGCAGACAGGGAAGCAATCAGCCCCAGCATTTT.

The V call is TRBV6-5, the J call TRBJ1-3; D remains ambiguous. CDR1 and CDR2 (germline): MNHEY, SVGAGI. The CDR3 spans 14 residues. The V end lost 5 bases, the J end lost 2 bases, and 10 bases lay between the germline ends. DNA for the CDR3: TGTGCCAGCAGTATGGGGTTTGCTGGAAACACCATATATTTT. Protein product: CASSMGFAGNTIYF.

V and J are TRBV5-6 and TRBJ2-3, with no clear D. CDR3 length: 13 amino acids. Deletions cut 1 base from V and 2 bases from J, with 5 bases between. Germline CDR1 reads SGHDT; CDR2 reads YYEEEE. In DNA, the CDR3 is TGTGCCAGCAGCTTGATGGCCACAGATACGCAGTATTTT. It codes for CASSLMATDTQYF.

The gene calls are TRBV28 and TRBJ1-5; D is uncertain. CDR3 length equals 19 residues. The germline V gene encodes CDR1 MDHEN and CDR2 SYDVKM. Between the trimmed V and J ends, which lost 4 bases and 1 base, there was a span of 23 bases. Here the CDR3 reads CASSSPTTPGGGSNQPQHF. CDR3 in DNA: TGTGCCAGCAGTTCACCTACCACCCCGGGCGGTGGCAGCAATCAGCCCCAGCATTTT. Looking up the rest from reference TRBV28 and TRBJ1-5 gives the full variable domain: DVKVTQSSRYLVKRTGEKVFLECVQDMDHENMFWYRQDPGLGLRLIYFSYDVKMKEKGDIPEGYSVSREKKERFSLILESASTNQTSMYLCASSSPTTPGGGSNQPQHFGDGTRLSIL.

J is TRBJ2-3 and V is TRBV11-3; no reliable D call. Germline CDR1 and CDR2: SGHNT and YENEEA. Trimming shortened V by 1 base and J by 0 bases, and 8 bases separated the two germline ends. CDR3 length: 15 amino acids. CDR3 sequence (DNA): TGTGCCAGCAGCTTAGGAGACTCCAGCACAGATACGCAGTATTTT. Translation: CASSLGDSSTDTQYF. Full variable domain (outside the CDR3, taken from reference TRBV11-3 and TRBJ2-3): EAGVVQSPRYKIIEKKQPVAFWCNPISGHNTLYWYLQNLGQGPELLIRYENEEAVDDSQLPKDRFSAERLKGVDSTLKIQPAELGDSAVYLCASSLGDSSTDTQYFGPGTRLTVL.

The chain links TRBV2 to TRBJ2-5, with D hard to call. Germline V gene sequence: CDR1 SNHLY, CDR2 FYNNEI. This CDR3 spans 16 amino acids. V lost 7 bases and J lost 7, with 25 bases in between. The CDR3 DNA follows: TGTGCCAGCATCTCAACAACAAGACGGTCGTCTGGGACCCAGTACTTC. It codes for CASISTTRRSSGTQYF.

The table lists this clone with a count of one. This chain uses TRBV6-5 with TRBJ2-1; 9 bases map to TRBD1. The ends lost 6 bases at V and 5 bases at J; junction bases unmatched: 5. CDR3 length: 14 amino acids. Germline CDR1 and CDR2: MNHEY and SVGAGI. Here the CDR3 reads CASRTGTGNNEQFF. The CDR3 region has the DNA TGTGCCAGCAGGACCGGGACAGGGAACAATGAGCAGTTCTTC.

This chain connects TRBV6-5 to TRBJ1-4; maybe TRBD1 (5 bases). In germline, CDR1 is MNHEY, CDR2 SVGAGI. Between the trimmed V and J ends, which lost 6 bases and 8 bases, there was a span of 16 bases. The CDR3 extends over 14 amino acids. The CDR3 DNA reads TGTGCCAGCAGGATGGATCAGGGACGGGAAAAACTGTTTTTT. This encodes CASRMDQGREKLFF.

The V call is TRBV15, the J call TRBJ1-5; no clear D. Germline loops: CDR1 LNHNV, CDR2 YYDKDF (reference sequence). The CDR3 length is 13 residues. Trimming shortened V by 0 bases and J by 6 bases, and 6 bases separated the two germline ends. The DNA of the CDR3 is TGTGCCACCAGCAGAGATGAGGTTCAGCCCCAGCATTTT. Amino acid sequence: CATSRDEVQPQHF.

V is TRBV19 and J is TRBJ2-3, with 12 bases aligning to TRBD2. Trimming at V came to 1 base and at J to 0 bases, leaving 8 bases not matched to a gene. The CDR3 covers 19 residues. Looked up from germline, CDR1 is LNHDA and CDR2 is SQIVND (reference sequence). CDR3 residues: CASSIVGLAGGTSTDTQYF. The CDR3 nucleotides are TGTGCCAGTAGTATAGTTGGTCTAGCGGGAGGGACTAGCACAGATACGCAGTATTTT. Drawing the rest from reference TRBV19 and TRBJ2-3, the complete variable domain is DGGITQSPKYLFRKEGQNVTLSCEQNLNHDAMYWYRQDPGQGLRLIYYSQIVNDFQKGDIAEGYSVSREKKESFPLTVTSAQKNPTAFYLCASSIVGLAGGTSTDTQYFGPGTRLTVL.

The chain carries TRBV6-5 and TRBJ1-5; 8 bases agree with TRBD1. Trimming took 5 bases from V and 6 from J; bases not matched to a gene: 6. Germline-derived CDR1 and CDR2 are MNHEY and SVGAGI. The CDR3 spans 14 residues. CDR3 nucleotides: TGTGCCAGCAGTCCCGGACAGGGAGGTCAGCCCCAGCATTTT. Amino acids: CASSPGQGGQPQHF.

This chain links TRBV28 with TRBJ2-3, with 7 bases fitting TRBD2. The CDR3 length is 12 residues. In germline, CDR1 is MDHEN, CDR2 SYDVKM. V was clipped by 5 bases and J by 6 bases; unmatched bases: 2. In DNA form, the CDR3 reads TGTGCCAGCAGTAGCGGGGTCGATACGCAGTATTTT. As protein: CASSSGVDTQYF.

This rearrangement joins TRBV2 to TRBJ1-2; D is unclear. V dropped 1 base and J dropped 8 bases, with 11 bases sitting between them. The CDR3 sequence is 13 residues long. From germline, CDR1 is SNHLY and CDR2 FYNNEI. In DNA form, the CDR3 reads TGTGCCAGCAGTGAAGGGATTCGTGGGGGCTACACCTTC. Translating gives CASSEGIRGGYTF.

The V call is TRBV2, the J call TRBJ1-5, with D tentatively TRBD1 (6 bases). The CDR3 loop spans 15 amino acids. V was pared by 6 bases and J by 1 base, with 13 bases between. The germline V gene has CDR1 SNHLY and CDR2 FYNNEI. CDR3 protein: CASRLQGGSNQPQHF. The CDR3 nucleotides are TGTGCCAGCAGATTACAGGGAGGGAGCAATCAGCCCCAGCATTTT.

V gene TRBV4-3 combines with J gene TRBJ2-5; a possible D gene is TRBD1 (5 bases). Near its end, the DNA agrees better with TRBJ2-7, so the J call may be wrong. Germline V gives CDR1 LGHNA, CDR2 YSLEER. This CDR3 has 15 residues. The CDR3 DNA sequence: TGCGCCAGCAGCCAAGATCAAGTAGGGGCCTACGAGCAGTACTTC. Amino acid sequence: CASSQDQVGAYEQYF.

The chain is built from TRBV21-1 and TRBJ2-7; the DNA was not used to check the table's D call, TRBD1. TRBV21-1 is a pseudogene. This CDR3 is built from 15 residues. The CDR3 nucleotides read TGTGCCAGCAGCACTTACCGGGACAGGGTAAAGGAGGAGTACTTC. Its translation is CASSTYRDRVKEEYF.

The CDR3 here is CASSLRQGFSNQPQHF. CDR3 nucleotides: TGTGCCAGCAGCCTCCGACAGGGCTTTAGCAATCAGCCCCAGCATTTT. This chain connects TRBV7-2 to TRBJ1-5; 7 bases align to TRBD1. Germline CDR1 SGHTA, CDR2 FQGNSA. Unmatched junction bases numbered 7, after V lost 5 bases and J lost 0 bases. This CDR3 is built from 16 residues. The full variable domain, in which reference TRBV7-2 and TRBJ1-5 provide the parts outside the CDR3, is GAGVSQSPSNKVTEKGKDVELRCDPISGHTALYWYRQSLGQGLEFLIYFQGNSAPDKSGLPSDRFSAERTGGSVSTLTIQRTQQEDSAVYLCASSLRQGFSNQPQHFGDGTRLSIL.

V is TRBV27 and J is TRBJ2-7; 8 nucleotides agree with TRBD1. J was trimmed by 3 bases and V by 4 bases; bases with no gene match: 8. Germline loops: CDR1 MNHEY, CDR2 SMNVEV (reference sequence). This CDR3 region has 15 residues. Written as DNA, the CDR3 is TGTGCCAGCAGTTCCCTAGGACAGGGTAGCTACGAGCAGTACTTC. Amino acids: CASSSLGQGSYEQYF.

This chain uses TRBV5-4 with TRBJ2-5, with 9 bases that match TRBD1. The germline V gene encodes CDR1 SGHNT and CDR2 YYREEE (reference sequence). After removal of 4 bases from V and 5 bases from J, the junction contained 9 bases not matched to a gene. This CDR3 comprises 15 residues. In nucleotides, the CDR3 is TGTGCCAGCAGCACGCGGGACAGGGCGGGGGAGACCCAGTACTTC. It translates to CASSTRDRAGETQYF.

The V gene is TRBV27, the J gene TRBJ2-7; D possibly corresponds to TRBD2 (5 bases). This CDR3 comprises 15 residues. V was pared by 7 bases and J by 5 bases, with 21 bases between. The V gene's germline CDR1 is MNHEY and CDR2 SMNVEV (reference sequence). The DNA for the CDR3 is TGTGCCAGCAACCCCTCCCAGCGGTTGAAGGACGAGCAGTACTTC. Amino acids: CASNPSQRLKDEQYF.

The CDR3 DNA reads as TGTGCCAGCAGCCAAGTCCTAATGGAAGATACGCAGTATTTT. The encoded protein is CASSQVLMEDTQYF. The chain employs TRBV4-2 and TRBJ2-3, with D unclear. Trimming left V 1 base short and J 5 bases short, with 10 bases between. The germline V gene encodes CDR1 LGHNA and CDR2 YNFKEQ. The CDR3 length is 14 residues.

The V and J genes are TRBV6-1 and TRBJ2-5; TRBD2 is a possible D gene (7 bases). CDR3 length: 16 residues. Trimming took off 1 base at V and 5 bases at J, with 17 bases between the two ends. CDR1 and CDR2 (germline): MNHNS, SASEGT. The CDR3 nucleotides read TGTGCCAGCAGTGAAGGATCCCGGGGAGGGGGGGAGACCCAGTACTTC. As protein: CASSEGSRGGGETQYF.

V gene TRBV30 combines with J gene TRBJ1-2, with D unclear. CDR3 length: 14 residues. Germline V gene sequence: CDR1 GTSNPN, CDR2 SVGIG (reference sequence). Trimming removed 0 bases from V and 2 bases from J, with 10 bases in between. CDR3 nucleotides: TGTGCCTGGAGTGTAAGTAGGGTAAACTATGGCTACACCTTC. Amino acid sequence: CAWSVSRVNYGYTF. Complete variable domain (other parts from reference TRBV30 and TRBJ1-2): SQTIHQWPATLVQPVGSPLSLECTVEGTSNPNLYWYRQAAGRGLQLLFYSVGIGQISSEVPQNLSASRPQDRQFILSSKKLLLSDSGFYLCAWSVSRVNYGYTFGSGTRLTVV.